Listed here are 25 T cell receptor beta chains from one sample, sequenced in a study of T cell responses to AZD1222 COVID-19 vaccine (dated by TCRdb to the early 2020s). The sample's time point, from its label and the paper: about 28 days (+/-7) after the second vaccine dose. Library preparation used the immunoSEQ multiplex PCR assay. As stored in TCRdb, this immuneACCESS dataset retains in-frame rearrangements with V and J assigned. A fraction of the clones does not appear; measured against another copy, unresolved V genes explain less than half of the discrepancy, and the remainder lacks a known reason. The sample records some 180,000 clones, about nine tenths of which are singletons. Together, the top ten hold more than 1.5% of the sample. Source: peripheral blood, taken 28 days after the second AZD1222 dose. These receptor sequences come from an adult who received the AZD1222 COVID-19 vaccine.

The chain has TRBV9 and TRBJ1-2, with 9 bases matching TRBD1. This CDR3 contains 15 residues. V shed 0 bases, J shed 2 bases, and the junction held 2 bases outside the gene matches. Germline CDR1 and CDR2: SGDLS and YYNGEE. The CDR3: CASSVEGTGNYGYTF. The CDR3 nucleotides are TGTGCCAGCAGCGTAGAGGGGACAGGGAACTATGGCTACACCTTC.

The V and J genes are TRBV4-3 and TRBJ1-5; D not resolved. This CDR3 has 13 residues. Germline assignment: CDR1 LGHNA and CDR2 YSLEER. The V end lost 3 bases, the J end lost 6 bases, and 9 bases lay between the germline ends. CDR3 amino acids: CASSHGVSQPQHF. CDR3 DNA sequence: TGCGCCAGCAGCCATGGAGTTTCTCAGCCCCAGCATTTT.

The gene calls are TRBV7-2 and TRBJ2-1; perhaps TRBD2 as D (6 bases). V lost 5 bases to trimming and J lost 0 bases, with 20 bases between them. Germline V CDR1 and CDR2: SGHTA, FQGNSA. The CDR3 is 18 residues long. The CDR3 bases are TGTGCCAGCAGCCAACGGGACTCCACCCCTAGCTCCTACAATGAGCAGTTCTTC. This codes for CASSQRDSTPSSYNEQFF.

This chain connects TRBV5-1 to TRBJ1-3; possible D gene TRBD1, 5 bases. V lost 0 bases to trimming and J lost 0 bases, with 13 bases between them. This CDR3 contains 17 residues. Germline CDR1 is SGHRS and CDR2 is YFSETQ. CDR3: CASSLAGLLSSGNTIYF. CDR3 coding DNA: TGCGCCAGCAGCTTGGCGGGACTCCTGAGCTCTGGAAACACCATATATTTT.

This sequence joins TRBV9 and TRBJ2-5; no clear D gene. CDR1 and CDR2 (germline): SGDLS, YYNGEE. Trimming shortened V by 4 bases and J by 5 bases, and 12 bases separated the two germline ends. This CDR3 contains 13 residues. The CDR3 loop reads CASSPHTGETQYF. The DNA for the CDR3 is TGTGCCAGCAGCCCACACACCGGGGAGACCCAGTACTTC.

The V call is TRBV7-3, the J call TRBJ2-3, with TRBD2 matching 11 bases. The V gene end was trimmed by 6 bases and the J gene end by 4 bases; junction bases not matched to a gene: 9. CDR1 is SGHTA and CDR2 is FQGTGA in the germline V gene. The length of the CDR3 is 16 residues. The CDR3 spells CASSVAGGQGSDTQYF. In nucleotides, the CDR3 is TGTGCCAGCAGTGTAGCGGGAGGGCAGGGATCAGATACGCAGTATTTT.

This chain links TRBV2 with TRBJ2-3, with TRBD1 matching over 9 bases. Germline V gene sequence: CDR1 SNHLY, CDR2 FYNNEI. The CDR3 sequence is 15 residues long. V lost 5 bases to trimming and J lost 6 bases; unmatched junction nucleotides: 9. The chain's CDR3 is CASSYDRGSLDTQYF. The CDR3 nucleotides are TGTGCCAGCAGTTATGACAGGGGGAGTTTGGATACGCAGTATTTT.

J is TRBJ2-7 and V is TRBV5-4; TRBD1 matches 9 bases. The CDR3 is 14 residues long. Per germline, CDR1 SGHNT and CDR2 YYREEE (reference sequence). V was clipped by 3 bases and J by 6 bases; unmatched bases: 7. The CDR3 DNA reads as TGTGCCAGCAGCTCCCCGACAGGGGGGGCCGAGCAGTACTTC. This encodes CASSSPTGGAEQYF.

The chain carries TRBV30 and TRBJ1-2; no clear D. The CDR3 covers 11 residues. V was pared by 2 bases and J by 5 bases, with 6 bases between. Germline-derived CDR1 and CDR2 are GTSNPN and SVGIG (reference sequence). CDR3 region: CAWSRRYGYTF. The CDR3 DNA sequence: TGTGCCTGGAGTCGACGGTATGGCTACACCTTC.

J is TRBJ2-3 and V is TRBV15, with TRBD2 identical over 9 bases. The CDR3 spans 17 residues. The V gene's germline CDR1 is LNHNV and CDR2 YYDKDF (reference sequence). J lost 5 bases, V lost 0 bases, and 9 bases had no gene match. This CDR3 reads CATSRDSSGSLRDTQYF. As DNA, the CDR3 is TGTGCCACCAGCAGAGACAGTAGCGGGAGTTTGAGAGATACGCAGTATTTT.

V gene TRBV3-1 (or the pseudogene TRBV3-2) combines with J gene TRBJ2-1; no firm D call. V was cut by 1 base and J by 8 bases, with 9 bases left in between. CDR1 is LGHDT and CDR2 is YNNKEL in the germline V gene (reference sequence). There are 13 residues in the CDR3. The CDR3 sequence: CASSQGSWDEQFF. The CDR3 region has the DNA TGTGCCAGCAGCCAAGGGTCCTGGGATGAGCAGTTCTTC.

The chain uses TRBV9 and TRBJ2-5; D may be TRBD1 (6 bases). CDR1 is SGDLS, CDR2 YYNGEE, per germline. Trimming left V 4 bases short and J 5 bases short, with 15 bases between. CDR3 length: 14 residues. CDR3 loop: CASSPPTGSETQYF. In nucleotides, the CDR3 is TGTGCCAGCAGCCCGCCGACAGGATCCGAGACCCAGTACTTC.

The chain is built from TRBV28 and TRBJ1-1; D is unresolved. V gave up 1 base and J gave up 6 bases, with 9 bases separating them. Germline V gene data show CDR1 as MDHEN and CDR2 as SYDVKM. The CDR3 has 13 amino acids. The CDR3 coding sequence is TGTGCCAGCAGTTTATTACCGGTGCCTGAAGCTTTCTTT. This codes for CASSLLPVPEAFF.

The gene calls are TRBV7-8 and TRBJ1-5; perhaps TRBD1 as D (6 bases). V shed 4 bases and J shed 3 bases, with 16 bases lying between them. CDR3 length: 16 residues. Germline V CDR1 and CDR2: SGHVS, FQNEAQ. CDR3 DNA sequence: TGTGCCAGCAGCTCACGGGGGGCAAGGGACAATCAGCCCCAGCATTTT. This gives the protein CASSSRGARDNQPQHF.

The V call is TRBV7-9, the J call TRBJ2-7, with D unresolved. CDR1 and CDR2 (germline): SEHNR, FQNEAQ (reference sequence). The CDR3 spans 11 residues. V lost 8 bases to trimming and J lost 3 bases, with 8 bases between them. The CDR3 reads CASESGYEQYF. Written as DNA, the CDR3 is TGTGCCAGCGAGTCGGGCTACGAGCAGTACTTC.

The chain couples TRBV4-1 to TRBJ1-4, with TRBD1 identical over 7 bases. J was trimmed by 4 bases and V by 5 bases; bases with no gene match: 13. Germline V CDR1 and CDR2: MGHRA, YSYEKL. The CDR3 loop spans 17 amino acids. Here the CDR3 reads CASSTSPGTELNEKLFF. CDR3 nucleotide sequence: TGCGCCAGCAGCACCTCGCCCGGGACAGAGCTTAATGAAAAACTGTTTTTT.

The CDR3 spells CAWGTGEVVQPQHF. DNA for the CDR3: TGTGCCTGGGGGACAGGGGAGGTGGTGCAGCCCCAGCATTTT. This chain uses TRBV30 with TRBJ1-5; 10 bases agree with TRBD1. V dropped 5 bases and J dropped 7; count of bases not matched to a gene: 8. CDR3 length equals 14 residues. CDR1 is GTSNPN, CDR2 SVGIG, per germline (reference sequence). Complete variable domain (other parts from reference TRBV30 and TRBJ1-5): SQTIHQWPATLVQPVGSPLSLECTVEGTSNPNLYWYRQAAGRGLQLLFYSVGIGQISSEVPQNLSASRPQDRQFILSSKKLLLSDSGFYLCAWGTGEVVQPQHFGDGTRLSIL.

This sequence joins TRBV4-1 and TRBJ2-7, with TRBD2 matching 10 bases. CDR1 and CDR2 (germline): MGHRA, YSYEKL. This CDR3 is 16 amino acids long. The junction had 12 bases not matched to a gene; V was cut back by 4 bases and J by 6 bases. The CDR3 bases are TGCGCCAGCAGCCCCCTCATGCTAGCGGGAGATAGCGAGCAGTACTTC. Translation: CASSPLMLAGDSEQYF.

The V gene is TRBV10-3, the J gene TRBJ1-1; D is undetermined. V gave up 0 bases and J gave up 5 bases, with 10 bases separating them. Germline assignment: CDR1 ENHRY and CDR2 SYGVKD. The CDR3 is 14 residues long. The CDR3 region has the DNA TGTGCCATCAGTGAGTCGAGAGGGAGGACTGAAGCTTTCTTT. Protein product: CAISESRGRTEAFF.

The chain joins TRBV7-3 to TRBJ2-1; D possibly corresponds to TRBD2 (7 bases). There are 16 residues in the CDR3. The germline V and J ends were trimmed by 5 bases and 8 bases, with 22 bases remaining between them. From germline, CDR1 is SGHTA and CDR2 FQGTGA. The CDR3: CASSPRGGGRGDEQFF. CDR3 in DNA: TGTGCCAGCAGCCCCCGTGGCGGGGGCCGGGGGGATGAGCAGTTCTTC.

J is TRBJ2-1 and V is TRBV24-1; TRBD1 aligns across 8 bases. Trimming took 5 bases from V and 8 from J; bases not matched to a gene: 10. Germline-derived CDR1 and CDR2 are KGHDR and SFDVKD. The CDR3 has 15 amino acids. CDR3 bases: TGTGCCACCAGTGGGTATCGGACAGGGATCGATGAGCAGTTCTTC. Protein: CATSGYRTGIDEQFF.

The chain uses TRBV6-6 and TRBJ1-1, with D uncertain. CDR3 length equals 12 residues. The germline gives CDR1 MNHNY, CDR2 SVGAGI (reference sequence). V was cut by 5 bases and J by 5 bases, with 9 bases left in between. CDR3 region: CASSPDRTEAFF. DNA for the CDR3: TGTGCCAGCAGTCCAGACCGGACTGAAGCTTTCTTT.

J is TRBJ2-7 and V is TRBV6-5; tentative D call: TRBD1 (6 bases). Trimming took 3 bases from V and 0 from J, leaving 9 bases between them. Germline loops: CDR1 MNHEY, CDR2 SVGAGI. CDR3 length equals 14 residues. CDR3 DNA: TGTGCCAGCAGTTATGGACAGTCCTCCTACGAGCAGTACTTC. It yields the protein CASSYGQSSYEQYF.

This chain connects TRBV28 to TRBJ1-1, with 8 bases matching TRBD1. The junction had 5 bases not matched to a gene; V was cut back by 5 bases and J by 3 bases. This CDR3 has 14 amino acids. Germline V gene lookup returns CDR1 MDHEN and CDR2 SYDVKM. In DNA, the CDR3 is TGTGCCAGCAGTACAGGACAGGGTCACACTGAAGCTTTCTTT. Protein product: CASSTGQGHTEAFF.

The J gene is TRBJ1-5, the V gene TRBV6-5; TRBD1 agrees at 8 bases. V gave up 6 bases and J gave up 7 bases; unmatched junction bases: 5. CDR3 size: 13 residues. Germline V lookup: CDR1 MNHEY, CDR2 SVGAGI. The CDR3 DNA follows: TGTGCCAGCAGAGGACAGGGAAGCCAGCCCCAGCATTTT. The encoded protein is CASRGQGSQPQHF.